This is a list of T cell receptor beta chains from one sample in a study of T cell changes during pregnancy in multiple sclerosis. The table came from immunoSEQ multiplex PCR; TCRdb's copy has only in-frame clones and leaves some out. The sample includes about 120,000 clones, roughly 92% of them seen just once. The sample here was peripheral blood, taken before pregnancy. All receptors derive from a female donor with multiple sclerosis, enrolled in a pregnancy study. Each CDR3 is given with its conserved first and last residue. The D gene is left open where the match is weak. Size is omitted from some rows. Given values are once, few, many or a class for expanded clones.

V gene,D gene,clone size,J gene,CDR3 DNA,CDR3 protein
TRBV7-9,NA,NA,TRBJ1-1,TGTGCCAGCAACCAGCAGAGGGACACTGAAGCTTTCTTT,CASNQQRDTEAFF
TRBV30,NA,once,TRBJ1-1,TGTGCCTGGAGTCGGGTCAATCGGAACACTGAAGCTTTCTTT,CAWSRVNRNTEAFF
TRBV6-6,NA,NA,TRBJ1-4,TGTGCCAGCAGTCCCCTACAGGGAGAGGCTAATGAAAAACTGTTTTTT,CASSPLQGEANEKLFF
TRBV19,TRBD1,NA,TRBJ2-1,TGTGCCAGTAGTAGGGACAGGGATCGCAATGAGCAGTTCTTC,CASSRDRDRNEQFF
TRBV5-5,NA,NA,TRBJ2-1,TGTGCCAGCAGCTACGAGGGCCCTTCCTACAATGAGCAGTTCTTC,CASSYEGPSYNEQFF
TRBV5-8,NA,NA,TRBJ1-6,TGTGCCAGCAGCTTGACTAGCGGAGTCGGTAATTCACCCCTCCACTTT,CASSLTSGVGNSPLHF
TRBV28,NA,NA,TRBJ2-2,TGTGCCAGCAGGGGGACAATTCCCACCGGGGAGCTGTTTTTT,CASRGTIPTGELFF
TRBV19,TRBD1,NA,TRBJ1-4,TGTGCCAGTAGTGTCCTCGAGCGACAGGGTAATGAAAAACTGTTTTTT,CASSVLERQGNEKLFF
TRBV10-3,NA,once,TRBJ1-1,TGTGCCATCAGTGAGTCGGGCGGCGGGTGGACTGAAGCTTTCTTT,CAISESGGGWTEAFF
TRBV19,NA,NA,TRBJ2-5,TGTGCCAGTAGTATCCCAGGGTCCCGAGAGACCCAGTACTTC,CASSIPGSRETQYF
TRBV19,TRBD1,NA,TRBJ2-2,TGTGCCAGCAATCGTCGACAGGGGGCCCCCGGGGAGCTGTTTTTT,CASNRRQGAPGELFF
TRBV29-1,NA,once,TRBJ1-5,TGCAGCGTTGAAGACGCAACGGGTCAGCCCCAGCATTTT,CSVEDATGQPQHF
TRBV4-2,TRBD1,NA,TRBJ1-2,TGTGCCAGCAGCCAGGACAGGGTGAACTATGGCTACACCTTC,CASSQDRVNYGYTF
TRBV27,NA,NA,TRBJ2-3,TGTGCCAGCAGCCTGGCAGGGGGGCCCGAAACGCAGTATTTT,CASSLAGGPETQYF
TRBV27,TRBD1,once,TRBJ2-7,TGTGCCAGCAGTTTCTCCGGGACAGGGGGCGCGGCGCAGTACTTC,CASSFSGTGGAAQYF
TRBV9,NA,NA,TRBJ2-1,TGTGCCAGCAGCGTAGCGTCGCCGCTAGCTGCTATGGGGGAGCAGTTCTTC,CASSVASPLAAMGEQFF
TRBV5-4,TRBD2,NA,TRBJ2-3,TGTGCCAGCAGCTTGGGACTAGCGGGGGGGAGGGCAGATACGCAGTATTTT,CASSLGLAGGRADTQYF
TRBV7-2,TRBD2,NA,TRBJ2-1,TGTGCCAGCAGCGGTATCCTAGCGGGAGGATCCTACAATGAGCAGTTCTTC,CASSGILAGGSYNEQFF
TRBV30,TRBD1,NA,TRBJ2-7,TGTGCCTGGAGTGGGGACAGGTCTGGGGAGCAGTACTTC,CAWSGDRSGEQYF
TRBV6-5,TRBD1,NA,TRBJ1-1,TGTGCCAGCAGTCCTCCGGGACAGGGCACTGAAGCTTTCTTT,CASSPPGQGTEAFF
TRBV7-9,TRBD1,NA,TRBJ1-1,TGTGCCAGCAGCTTACTCTCGGGACAGGGGACTGAAGCTTTCTTT,CASSLLSGQGTEAFF
TRBV19,NA,NA,TRBJ1-5,TGTGCCAGTAGTACCGACAGGTCAAATTTACCCCAGCATTTT,CASSTDRSNLPQHF
TRBV6-6,NA,NA,TRBJ1-2,TGTGCCAGCAGTTACTCGGCAGGCTTCTATGGCTACACCTTC,CASSYSAGFYGYTF
TRBV5-1,NA,NA,TRBJ1-1,TGCGCCAGCAGCCCATCAGGAGGCCCTGAAGCTTTCTTT,CASSPSGGPEAFF
TRBV28,NA,NA,TRBJ2-1,TGTGCCAGCCAGGGGGGCTTAATAAATGAGCAGTTCTTC,CASQGGLINEQFF
TRBV2,TRBD2,NA,TRBJ2-1,TGTGCCAGCACCGGGGGAGGGGAGCAGTTCTTC,CASTGGGEQFF
TRBV21-1,NA,NA,TRBJ1-2,TGTGCCAGCAGCAAAGAGGCAGGGGGCAGCTATGGCTACACCTTC,CASSKEAGGSYGYTF
TRBV6-5,TRBD1,NA,TRBJ1-5,TGTGCCAGCAGAGGGACAGGGGGCAATCAGCCCCAGCATTTT,CASRGTGGNQPQHF